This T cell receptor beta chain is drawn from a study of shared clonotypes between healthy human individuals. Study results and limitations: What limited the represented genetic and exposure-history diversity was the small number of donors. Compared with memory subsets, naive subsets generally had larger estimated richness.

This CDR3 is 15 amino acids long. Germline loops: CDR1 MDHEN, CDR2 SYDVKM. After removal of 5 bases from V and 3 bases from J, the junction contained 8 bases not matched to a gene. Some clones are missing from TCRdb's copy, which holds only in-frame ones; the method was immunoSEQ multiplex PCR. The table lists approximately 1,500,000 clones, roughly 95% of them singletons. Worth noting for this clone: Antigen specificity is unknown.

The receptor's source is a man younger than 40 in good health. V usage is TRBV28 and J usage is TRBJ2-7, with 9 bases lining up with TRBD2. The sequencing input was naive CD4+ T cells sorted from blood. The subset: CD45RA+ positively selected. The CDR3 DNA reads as TGTGCCAGCAGTCCCTACCGGACTAGCGTCTACGAGCAGTACTTC. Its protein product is CASSPYRTSVYEQYF.